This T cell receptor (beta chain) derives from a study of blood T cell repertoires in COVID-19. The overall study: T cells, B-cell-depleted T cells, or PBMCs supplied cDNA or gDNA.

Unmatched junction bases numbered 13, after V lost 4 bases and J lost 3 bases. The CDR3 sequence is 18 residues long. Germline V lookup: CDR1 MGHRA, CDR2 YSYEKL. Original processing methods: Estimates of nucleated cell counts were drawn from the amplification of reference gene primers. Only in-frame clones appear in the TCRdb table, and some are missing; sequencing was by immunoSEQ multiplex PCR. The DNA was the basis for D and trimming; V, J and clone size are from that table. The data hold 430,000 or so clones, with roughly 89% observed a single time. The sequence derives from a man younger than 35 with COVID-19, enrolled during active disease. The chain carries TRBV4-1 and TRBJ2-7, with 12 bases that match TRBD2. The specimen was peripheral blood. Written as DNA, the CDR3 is TGCGCCAGCAGCCCGAACGCCCTCACTAGCGGGAGGTTCTACGAGCAGTACTTC. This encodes CASSPNALTSGRFYEQYF.